Following are 31 T cell receptor beta chains from one sample sequenced in a study of CD8 T cells in ankylosing spondylitis. TCRdb reprocessed the 5' RACE reads via MiXCR and lists one record per CDR3 protein. The sample holds some 400,000 distinct CDR3 sequences, approximately 20% seen once. Their antigen targets remain unknown. Study results and caveats: A TCR beta motif of roughly eight highly homologous variants appeared characteristic of ankylosing spondylitis blood.

Sequences were obtained from blood, either unsorted or a sorted T cell fraction (not recorded which). These receptors all stem from a male donor with ankylosing spondylitis.

V is TRBV7-9 and J is TRBJ2-3; D unclear. This CDR3 is built from 13 residues. Trimming cost V 4 bases and J 2 bases, with 7 bases left between them. Germline V lookup: CDR1 SEHNR, CDR2 FQNEAQ (reference sequence). The CDR3 loop is CASSSIYTDTQYF. The CDR3 DNA reads as TGTGCCAGCAGCTCCATATACACAGATACGCAGTATTTT.

The chain has TRBV25-1 and TRBJ2-5; a possible D gene is TRBD1 (5 bases). V lost 1 base to trimming and J lost 5 bases, with 8 bases between them. CDR1 MGHDK and CDR2 SYGVNS come from the germline V gene. The CDR3 spans 13 residues. This CDR3 reads CASSEFRAETQYF. The CDR3 nucleotides read TGTGCCAGCAGTGAATTCAGGGCGGAGACCCAGTACTTC.

The chain has TRBV4-3 and TRBJ2-3, with 9 nucleotides matching TRBD2. Trimming removed 2 bases from V and 4 bases from J; junction bases left unmatched: 7. This CDR3 region has 16 residues. Germline CDR1 reads LGHNA; CDR2 reads YSLEER. This CDR3 reads CASSQNSGSFADTQYF. The CDR3 coding sequence is TGCGCCAGCAGCCAAAATAGCGGGAGCTTCGCAGATACGCAGTATTTT.

This clonotype was counted many times. The chain links TRBV27 to TRBJ2-1; a possible D gene is TRBD2 (6 bases). Germline V gives CDR1 MNHEY, CDR2 SMNVEV (reference sequence). The CDR3 runs to 16 residues. Trimming removed 3 bases from V and 5 bases from J, with 17 bases in between. CDR3 region: CASSFGGLPPHNEQFF. DNA for the CDR3: TGTGCCAGCAGTTTTGGGGGACTTCCCCCCCACAATGAGCAGTTCTTC.

This clonotype was found a few times. J is TRBJ2-1 and V is TRBV29-1; 10 bases are a match to TRBD2. V was pared by 5 bases and J by 0 bases, with 1 base of the junction left unmatched. Germline loops: CDR1 SQVTM, CDR2 ANQGSEA. The CDR3 spans 14 residues. CDR3 coding DNA: TGCAGCGTTACTAGCGGGAACTCCTACAATGAGCAGTTCTTC. Translation gives CSVTSGNSYNEQFF.

The rearrangement joins TRBV2 to TRBJ1-2, with TRBD1 identical over 9 bases. The CDR3 has 15 residues. Germline CDR1 and CDR2: SNHLY and FYNNEI. With 3 bases clipped from V and 2 bases from J, the junction kept 4 bases outside the gene matches. CDR3 in amino acids: CASSEVDRGNYGYTF. Written as DNA, the CDR3 is TGTGCCAGCAGTGAGGTGGACAGGGGAAACTATGGCTACACCTTC.

The V and J genes are TRBV6-2 or TRBV6-3 and TRBJ2-3, with 10 bases matching TRBD2. CDR3 length equals 18 residues. The ends lost 2 bases at V and 2 bases at J; junction bases unmatched: 10. Looked up from germline, CDR1 is MNHEY and CDR2 is SVGEGT. The CDR3 spells CASSYEAGGPEATDTQYF. In DNA, the CDR3 is TGTGCCAGCAGTTACGAAGCGGGAGGGCCTGAGGCCACAGATACGCAGTATTTT.

The chain couples TRBV20-1 to TRBJ2-1; no firm D call. This CDR3 region has 15 residues. Germline lookup yields CDR1 DFQATT and CDR2 SNEGSKA (reference sequence). Trimming shortened V by 3 bases and J by 4 bases, and 16 bases separated the two germline ends. The CDR3 region has the DNA TGCAGTGCTAGTGCAGGCAACCAAAGATACAATGAGCAGTTCTTC. Translating gives CSASAGNQRYNEQFF.

V usage is TRBV28 and J usage is TRBJ2-7, with no clear D. CDR1 and CDR2 from the germline V gene are MDHEN and SYDVKM. The CDR3 contains 14 residues. V gave up 5 bases and J gave up 3 bases, with 14 bases separating them. The CDR3 DNA is TGTGCCAGCAGTCGGACCTACCTCGGCTACGAGCAGTACTTC. This translates into CASSRTYLGYEQYF.

The sample holds a few counts of this clonotype. V is TRBV19 and J is TRBJ1-1; D remains ambiguous. Deletions cut 5 bases from V and 1 base from J, with 8 bases between. Germline assignment: CDR1 LNHDA and CDR2 SQIVND (reference sequence). This CDR3 region has 13 residues. CDR3 protein: CASSPYKNTEAFF. As DNA, the CDR3 is TGTGCCAGTAGTCCTTACAAGAACACTGAAGCTTTCTTT.

This clonotype was detected ten times or more. The V gene is TRBV12-3 or TRBV12-4, the J gene TRBJ1-3, with 9 nucleotides matching TRBD1. The junction had 5 bases not matched to a gene; V was cut back by 5 bases and J by 3 bases. CDR3 length: 15 amino acids. DNA for the CDR3: TGTGCCAGCAGTCCACAGGGGGCGCGTGGAAACACCATATATTTT. Translating gives CASSPQGARGNTIYF.

The rearrangement uses TRBV18 and TRBJ2-7, with a weak D call TRBD1 (6 bases). V gave up 2 bases and J gave up 4 bases, with 12 bases separating them. This CDR3 has 14 amino acids. CDR1 KGHSH and CDR2 LQKENI come from the germline V gene. CDR3 sequence (DNA): TGTGCCAGCTCACCATCCCGGGACAAATACGAGCAGTACTTC. It specifies CASSPSRDKYEQYF.

This clonotype has more than one count but fewer than ten. This rearrangement joins TRBV27 to TRBJ1-6; possibly TRBD1 for D (6 bases). V lost 5 bases to trimming and J lost 0 bases, with 14 bases between them. In germline, CDR1 is MNHEY, CDR2 SMNVEV (reference sequence). This CDR3 contains 17 residues. The CDR3 is CASSPTRTASYNSPLHF. DNA for the CDR3: TGTGCCAGCAGTCCAACCCGGACAGCCTCCTATAATTCACCCCTCCACTTT.

The V and J genes are TRBV9 and TRBJ1-6, with 10 bases aligning to TRBD1. CDR3 length: 16 amino acids. Per germline, CDR1 SGDLS and CDR2 YYNGEE. V lost 0 bases, J lost 10 bases, and 7 bases stayed unmatched. The CDR3 region is CASSVGGDRGYSPLHF. The CDR3 DNA follows: TGTGCCAGCAGCGTAGGGGGGGACAGGGGCTACTCACCCCTCCACTTT.

In its sample, this clonotype was seen a few times. The rearrangement uses TRBV5-6 and TRBJ1-2; no clear D. The CDR3 length is 15 residues. Per germline, CDR1 SGHDT and CDR2 YYEEEE. V lost 1 base and J lost 1, with 11 bases in between. CDR3 amino acids: CASSLYSVLNYGYTF. The CDR3 nucleotides read TGTGCCAGCAGCTTGTACTCAGTTCTTAACTATGGCTACACCTTC.

This clonotype has more than one count but fewer than ten. The chain couples TRBV19 to TRBJ2-2, with D uncertain. The CDR3 is made up of 12 amino acids. The germline gives CDR1 LNHDA, CDR2 SQIVND (reference sequence). V shed 5 bases and J shed 6 bases, with 7 bases lying between them. The CDR3 DNA reads TGTGCCAGTAGTCCTCAAGCCGGGGAGCTGTTTTTT. This gives the protein CASSPQAGELFF.

The chain couples TRBV19 to TRBJ2-7; D ambiguous. This CDR3 contains 15 residues. Germline-derived CDR1 and CDR2 are LNHDA and SQIVND (reference sequence). V was cut by 1 base and J by 2 bases, with 12 bases left in between. CDR3 nucleotide sequence: TGTGCCAGTAGTATAGTGGACCCGGAGCCCTACGAGCAGTACTTC. Protein sequence: CASSIVDPEPYEQYF.

The rearrangement joins TRBV12-3 or TRBV12-4 to TRBJ2-1, with 9 bases identical to TRBD2. With V trimmed by 2 bases and J by 4 bases, 3 bases remained unmatched. This CDR3 region has 15 residues. CDR3 in amino acids: CASSLRGGGYNEQFF. The CDR3 nucleotides read TGTGCCAGCAGTTTACGCGGGGGGGGGTACAATGAGCAGTTCTTC.

This rearrangement joins TRBV20-1 to TRBJ2-1; 8 bases line up with TRBD2. This CDR3 spans 14 amino acids. V shed 2 bases, J shed 6 bases, and the junction held 6 bases outside the gene matches. Germline V gene sequence: CDR1 DFQATT, CDR2 SNEGSKA (reference sequence). This chain's CDR3 is CSARIAGRFNEQFF. In DNA form, the CDR3 reads TGCAGTGCTAGAATAGCGGGAAGGTTCAATGAGCAGTTCTTC.

V and J are TRBV29-1 and TRBJ2-7; 7 bases are a match to TRBD1. This CDR3 is built from 15 residues. The germline V gene has CDR1 SQVTM and CDR2 ANQGSEA. J lost 2 bases, V lost 6 bases, and 13 bases had no gene match. This CDR3 reads CSVADMRGPPYEQYF. As DNA, the CDR3 is TGCAGCGTCGCCGACATGAGGGGGCCACCCTACGAGCAGTACTTC.

This clonotype was observed a handful of times. V gene TRBV12-5 combines with J gene TRBJ2-2; D unclear. The CDR3 is 13 residues long. Germline loops: CDR1 LGHNT, CDR2 FRNRAP. Trimming removed 3 bases from V and 3 bases from J, with 5 bases in between. The CDR3 DNA is TGTGCTAGTGGTTTTCAGGACACCGGGGAGCTGTTTTTT. Translation: CASGFQDTGELFF.

The chain links TRBV20-1 to TRBJ2-1; D tentatively reads TRBD1 or TRBD2 (6 bases each). This CDR3 spans 12 amino acids. Germline-derived CDR1 and CDR2 are DFQATT and SNEGSKA (reference sequence). V was shortened by 2 bases and J by 6 bases, with 8 bases between the two germline ends. The CDR3 region is CSARRGANEQFF. The CDR3 DNA is TGCAGTGCTAGAAGGGGGGCCAATGAGCAGTTCTTC.

The sample holds a few counts of this clonotype. CDR3 in amino acids: CASSLGGQAVSGNTIYF. CDR3 in DNA: TGTGCCAGCAGTTTAGGGGGACAGGCCGTCTCTGGAAACACCATATATTTT. V and J are TRBV28 and TRBJ1-3, with 8 bases fitting TRBD1. Germline V gene lookup returns CDR1 MDHEN and CDR2 SYDVKM. Trimming cost V 2 bases and J 0 bases; bases outside gene matches: 6. This CDR3 contains 17 residues.

The chain recombines TRBV7-9 with TRBJ1-1; D might be TRBD1 (6 bases). The V gene's germline CDR1 is SEHNR and CDR2 FQNEAQ (reference sequence). This CDR3 region has 15 residues. The V gene lost 1 base and the J gene lost 4 bases, with 13 bases spanning the gap. The CDR3 DNA is TGTGCCAGCAGCTTAGTCCCTACAGGGTCCACTGAAGCTTTCTTT. This gives the protein CASSLVPTGSTEAFF.

This clonotype was seen many times. The chain couples TRBV6-5 to TRBJ2-1, with 8 positions matching TRBD1. The CDR3 is made up of 15 amino acids. Germline values: CDR1 MNHEY, CDR2 SVGAGI. Germline trimming cut 3 bases from V and 3 bases from J; bases unmatched to any gene: 4. The chain's CDR3 is CASSYKGQVYNEQFF. The DNA of the CDR3 is TGTGCCAGCAGTTATAAGGGACAGGTCTACAATGAGCAGTTCTTC.

The chain uses TRBV28 and TRBJ1-1; no clear D. Germline V gene sequence: CDR1 MDHEN, CDR2 SYDVKM. The CDR3 has 14 amino acids. V was trimmed by 6 bases and J by 2 bases, leaving 13 bases between them. DNA of the CDR3: TGTGCCAGCAGGGAGGTGGATATCAACACTGAAGCTTTCTTT. Its translation is CASREVDINTEAFF.

The sample holds a few counts of this clonotype. This rearrangement joins TRBV9 to TRBJ2-5; 11 nucleotides agree with TRBD2. Germline CDR1 and CDR2: SGDLS and YYNGEE. The CDR3 is 17 residues long. The junction had 13 bases not matched to a gene; V was cut back by 4 bases and J by 5 bases. CDR3 amino acids: CASSPAGLAADEETQYF. DNA for the CDR3: TGTGCCAGCAGCCCGGCGGGACTAGCGGCCGATGAGGAGACCCAGTACTTC.

This clonotype came up a few times. This rearrangement joins TRBV6-1 to TRBJ2-1, with D maybe TRBD2 (6 bases). The CDR3 consists of 15 residues. Between the trimmed V and J ends, which lost 7 bases and 1 base, there was a span of 14 bases. Germline V CDR1 and CDR2: MNHNS, SASEGT. CDR3 nucleotides: TGTGCCAGCATTCCCTCGGGACTTTCCTACAATGAGCAGTTCTTC. Residues: CASIPSGLSYNEQFF.

Here the CDR3 reads CATSDSGARSNEQFF. Written as DNA, the CDR3 is TGTGCCACCAGTGATTCGGGAGCGAGGAGCAATGAGCAGTTCTTC. The J gene is TRBJ2-1, the V gene TRBV24-1; D might be TRBD2 (6 bases). CDR1 and CDR2 (germline): KGHDR, SFDVKD. Trimming took off 2 bases at V and 6 bases at J, with 13 bases between the two ends. The CDR3 is 15 residues long.

There are a few counts of this clonotype. The rearrangement links TRBV7-9 to TRBJ2-1; 7 positions agree with TRBD2. The germline CDR1 and CDR2 sequences are SEHNR and FQNEAQ (reference sequence). The CDR3 totals 15 residues. J lost 6 bases, V lost 2 bases, and 7 bases had no gene match. Here the CDR3 reads CASSLTDGRPNEQFF. DNA for the CDR3: TGTGCCAGCAGCTTAACGGACGGGAGGCCCAATGAGCAGTTCTTC. Full variable domain (rest looked up from reference TRBV7-9 and TRBJ2-1): DTGVSQNPRHKITKRGQNVTFRCDPISEHNRLYWYRQTLGQGPEFLTYFQNEAQLEKSRLLSDRFSAERPKGSFSTLEIQRTEQGDSAMYLCASSLTDGRPNEQFFGPGTRLTVL.

This clonotype was seen a few times. The chain is built from TRBV5-1 and TRBJ2-3; 8 bases agree with TRBD2. Germline trimming cut 3 bases from V and 6 bases from J; bases unmatched to any gene: 12. The CDR3 has 16 residues. CDR1 is SGHRS and CDR2 is YFSETQ in the germline V gene. CDR3 region: CASSSKSGGPRDTQYF. The CDR3 coding sequence is TGCGCCAGCAGCTCAAAGTCGGGAGGGCCACGGGATACGCAGTATTTT.